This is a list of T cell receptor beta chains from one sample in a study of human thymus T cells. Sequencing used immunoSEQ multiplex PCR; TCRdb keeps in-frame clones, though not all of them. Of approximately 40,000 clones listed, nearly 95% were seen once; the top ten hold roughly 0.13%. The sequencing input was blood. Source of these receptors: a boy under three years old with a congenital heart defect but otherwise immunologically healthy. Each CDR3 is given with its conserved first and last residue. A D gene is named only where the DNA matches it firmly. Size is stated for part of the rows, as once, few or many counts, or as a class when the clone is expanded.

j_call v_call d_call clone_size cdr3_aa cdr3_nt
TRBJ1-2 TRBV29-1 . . CSVAPYGYTF TGCAGCGTTGCCCCCTATGGCTACACCTTC
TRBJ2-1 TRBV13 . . CASSLLRAEQFF TGTGCCAGCAGCTTACTTCGTGCTGAGCAGTTCTTC
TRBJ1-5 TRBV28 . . CASSPSGQPQHF TGTGCCAGCAGCCCCTCCGGTCAGCCCCAGCATTTT
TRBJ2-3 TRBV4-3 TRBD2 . CASSLTSGGRSGTDTQYF TGCGCCAGCAGCCTTACTAGCGGGGGGCGGAGTGGCACAGATACGCAGTATTTT
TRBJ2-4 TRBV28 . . CASRDTRGIQYF TGTGCCAGCAGAGATACTAGGGGCATTCAGTACTTC
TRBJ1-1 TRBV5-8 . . CASSLAQGTEAFF TGTGCCAGCAGCTTGGCCCAGGGGACTGAAGCTTTCTTT
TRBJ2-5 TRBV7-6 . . CASSPIVGPRETQYF TGTGCCAGCAGCCCCATAGTCGGCCCTAGGGAGACCCAGTACTTC
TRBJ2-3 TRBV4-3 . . CASSPDLDTDTQYF TGCGCCAGCAGCCCCGATTTGGACACAGATACGCAGTATTTT
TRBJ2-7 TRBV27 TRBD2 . CASSSRLAGDYEQYF TGTGCCAGCAGTTCACGACTAGCGGGGGACTACGAGCAGTACTTC
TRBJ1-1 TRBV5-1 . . CASSWGGTEAFF TGCGCCAGCAGCTGGGGAGGCACTGAAGCTTTCTTT
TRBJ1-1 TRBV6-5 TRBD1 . CASMRQGAEAFF TGTGCCAGCATGCGACAGGGCGCTGAAGCTTTCTTT
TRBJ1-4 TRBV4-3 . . CASSQDFQGEKLFF TGCGCCAGCAGCCAAGATTTTCAGGGTGAAAAACTGTTTTTT
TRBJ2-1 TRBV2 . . CASSGLRMGEQFF TGTGCCAGCAGCGGACTACGAATGGGGGAGCAGTTCTTC
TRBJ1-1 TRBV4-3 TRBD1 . CASSQDRVGPEAFF TGCGCCAGCAGCCAGGACAGGGTCGGCCCTGAAGCTTTCTTT
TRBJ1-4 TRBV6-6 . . CASSYWEDEKLFF TGTGCCAGCAGTTACTGGGAAGATGAAAAACTGTTTTTT
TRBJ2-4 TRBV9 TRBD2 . CASSVEASGNIQYF TGTGCCAGCAGCGTAGAGGCTAGCGGAAACATTCAGTACTTC
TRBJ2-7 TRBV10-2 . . CASSESGQTSPYEQYF TGCGCCAGCAGTGAGTCTGGGCAAACTTCTCCCTACGAGCAGTACTTC
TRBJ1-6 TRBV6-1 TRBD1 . CASETGDSRNSPLHF TGTGCCAGCGAGACTGGGGACAGCCGTAATTCACCCCTCCACTTT
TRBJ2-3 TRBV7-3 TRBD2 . CASSLSGGADTQYF TGTGCCAGCAGCCTCAGCGGGGGCGCAGATACGCAGTATTTT
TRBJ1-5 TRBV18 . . CASSQGNQPQHF TGTGCCAGCTCACAGGGCAATCAGCCCCAGCATTTT
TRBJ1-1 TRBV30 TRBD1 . CAWSGQGDTEAFF TGTGCCTGGAGTGGCCAGGGGGACACTGAAGCTTTCTTT
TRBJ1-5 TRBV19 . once CASSIGTYSNQPQHF TGTGCCAGTAGTATAGGGACATATAGCAATCAGCCCCAGCATTTT
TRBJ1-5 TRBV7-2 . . CASSLARGDQPQHF TGTGCCAGCAGCTTAGCGCGGGGTGACCAGCCCCAGCATTTT
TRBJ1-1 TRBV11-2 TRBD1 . CASRQGPGTEAFF TGTGCCAGCCGACAGGGACCGGGCACTGAAGCTTTCTTT